Listed here is a single T cell receptor (beta chain). All enrollees were about 18 to 100 years old and from some 24 US areas. The data were obtained in a study of blood T cell repertoires in COVID-19. In the authors' methods: Reference gene primer amplification gave nucleated cell count estimates. Clones were sequenced by immunoSEQ multiplex PCR, and TCRdb holds only the in-frame ones, with some missing. From that table come the V and J calls and clone size; the DNA was used to work out D and trimming. The sample holds about 230,000 clones; nearly 90% are singletons and the top ten take roughly 4%. Trimming took 4 bases from V and 8 from J; bases not matched to a gene: 20. The germline V gene has CDR1 SGHAT and CDR2 FQNNGV. The CDR3 spans 19 residues.

The TCR was taken from a woman aged 25 to 39 with acute COVID-19. The rearrangement links TRBV11-2 to TRBJ1-4, with 9 bases lining up with TRBD1. The sample taken for sequencing was PBMCs or T cells enriched from blood (not recorded which). CDR3 region: CASSSYRDRAGVVQEKLFF. DNA for the CDR3: TGTGCCAGCAGCTCCTACCGGGACAGGGCTGGTGTGGTCCAGGAAAAACTGTTTTTT.